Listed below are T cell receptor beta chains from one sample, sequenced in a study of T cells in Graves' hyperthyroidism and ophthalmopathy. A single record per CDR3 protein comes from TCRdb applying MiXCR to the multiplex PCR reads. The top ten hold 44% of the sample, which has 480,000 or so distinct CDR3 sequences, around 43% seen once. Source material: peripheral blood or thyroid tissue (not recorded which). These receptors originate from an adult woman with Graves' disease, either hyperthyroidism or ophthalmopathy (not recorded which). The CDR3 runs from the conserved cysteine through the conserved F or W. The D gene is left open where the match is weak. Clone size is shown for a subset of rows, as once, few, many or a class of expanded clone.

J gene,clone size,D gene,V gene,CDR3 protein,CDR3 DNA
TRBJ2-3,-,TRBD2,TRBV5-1,CASSLDGRALTQYF,TGCGCCAGCAGCTTGGATGGGAGGGCCCTTACGCAGTATTTT
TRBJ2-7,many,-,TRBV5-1,CASSPTGGPYEQYF,TGCGCCAGCAGCCCCACCGGGGGACCCTACGAGCAGTACTTC
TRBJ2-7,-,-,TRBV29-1,CSSWEGSEQYF,TGCAGCAGTTGGGAAGGGAGCGAGCAGTACTTC
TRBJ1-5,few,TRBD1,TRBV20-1,CSARDWETGINNQPQHF,TGCAGTGCTAGGGATTGGGAGACAGGGATTAACAATCAGCCCCAGCATTTT
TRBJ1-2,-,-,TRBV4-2,CASSRSAGTSGYTF,TGTGCCAGCAGCCGCTCCGCCGGGACTAGCGGCTACACCTTC
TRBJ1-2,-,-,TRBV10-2,CASSESVVSGNTF,TGCGCCAGCAGTGAGTCGGTAGTCTCTGGAAACACCTTC
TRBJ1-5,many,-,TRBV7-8,CASSLVAGSRSQPQHF,TGTGCCAGCAGCTTAGTGGCAGGGTCTCGGAGTCAGCCCCAGCATTTT
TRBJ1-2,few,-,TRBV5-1,CASSLTPRTYGYTF,TGCGCCAGCAGCTTGACCCCTCGGACCTATGGCTACACCTTC
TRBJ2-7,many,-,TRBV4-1,CASSQAVGTYEQYF,TGCGCCAGCAGCCAAGCGGTGGGGACGTACGAGCAGTACTTC
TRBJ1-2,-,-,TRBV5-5,CASSLGQPRYGYTF,TGTGCCAGCAGCTTGGGACAGCCCCGCTATGGCTACACCTTC
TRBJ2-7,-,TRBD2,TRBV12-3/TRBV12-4,CASRGTSGRKSYEQYF,TGTGCCAGCAGGGGGACTAGCGGGAGAAAGTCCTACGAGCAGTACTTC
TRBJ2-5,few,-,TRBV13,CASSTRLVETQYF,TGTGCCAGCAGTACCCGATTGGTGGAGACCCAGTACTTC
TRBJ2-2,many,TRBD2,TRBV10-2,CAGPTPAGGITGELFF,TGCGCCGGACCCACCCCGGCGGGAGGAATCACCGGGGAGCTGTTTTTT
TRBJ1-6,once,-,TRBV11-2,CASSPFGQVNSPLHF,TGTGCCAGCAGCCCCTTCGGGCAGGTCAATTCACCCCTCCACTTT
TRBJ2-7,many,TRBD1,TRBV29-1,CSVARDSYEQYF,TGCAGCGTGGCCCGGGACAGCTACGAGCAGTACTTC
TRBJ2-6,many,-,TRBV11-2,CASSLLQGMSGANVLTF,TGTGCCAGCAGCTTACTCCAGGGAATGTCTGGGGCCAACGTCCTGACTTTC
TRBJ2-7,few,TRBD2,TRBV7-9,CASTLGLVAGGEQYF,TGTGCCAGCACCCTGGGATTGGTAGCGGGAGGCGAGCAGTACTTC
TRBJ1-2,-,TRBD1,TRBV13,CASSFLFKVDRNYGYTF,TGTGCCAGCAGCTTTCTTTTTAAGGTGGACAGGAACTATGGCTACACCTTC
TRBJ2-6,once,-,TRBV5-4,CASSVDNSGANVLTF,TGTGCCAGCAGCGTCGACAACTCTGGGGCCAACGTCCTGACTTTC
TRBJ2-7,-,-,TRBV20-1,CSARERQRSSYEQYF,TGCAGTGCTAGAGAGCGCCAGCGAAGCTCCTACGAGCAGTACTTC
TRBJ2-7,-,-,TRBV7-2,CASSLDRTVYEQYF,TGTGCCAGCAGCTTAGATAGGACAGTTTACGAGCAGTACTTC
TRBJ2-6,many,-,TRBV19,CASKETVTHAGANVLTF,TGTGCCAGTAAGGAGACAGTGACACACGCTGGGGCCAACGTCCTGACTTTC
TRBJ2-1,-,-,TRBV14,CASSPHAPYNEQFF,TGTGCCAGCAGCCCGCACGCACCCTACAATGAGCAGTTCTTC
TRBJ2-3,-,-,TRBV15,CATSRDRGTDTQYF,TGTGCCACCAGCAGAGATAGAGGCACAGATACGCAGTATTTT
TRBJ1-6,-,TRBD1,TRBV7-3,CAGSSTGDSPLHF,TGTGCCGGCAGCTCGACAGGGGATTCACCCCTCCACTTT
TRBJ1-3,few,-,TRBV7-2,CASSLSGPASGNTIYF,TGTGCCAGCAGTTTATCCGGCCCCGCTTCTGGAAACACCATATATTTT
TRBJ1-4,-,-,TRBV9,CASSVDGYGEKLFF,TGTGCCAGCAGCGTAGATGGTTATGGTGAAAAACTGTTTTTT
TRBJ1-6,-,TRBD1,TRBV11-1,CASTETGTGDNSPLHF,TGTGCCAGCACGGAAACCGGGACAGGGGATAATTCACCCCTCCACTTT
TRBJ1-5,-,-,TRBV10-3,CATSPSDIVNQPQHF,TGTGCCACCAGCCCGTCCGATATCGTCAATCAGCCCCAGCATTTT
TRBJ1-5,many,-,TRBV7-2,CASSFGAQNQPQHF,TGTGCCAGCAGCTTTGGTGCCCAGAATCAGCCCCAGCATTTT
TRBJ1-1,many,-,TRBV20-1,CSAPTPEAFF,TGCAGTGCACCAACCCCTGAAGCTTTCTTT